This T cell receptor beta chain was recorded in a study of identical twins. The study, taken as a whole, reports: Abundant beta clonotypes from cord blood had fewer insertions, unlike memory repertoires, which showed none. For out-of-frame alpha sequences shared by twins, low generation probability was in excess.

TCRdb processed the 5' RACE reads anew with MiXCR; each CDR3 protein has one entry. The sample has 430,000 or so distinct CDR3 sequences; less than 25% are singletons. Looked up from germline, CDR1 is MNHEY and CDR2 is SVGAGI. The CDR3 consists of 13 residues. The ends were cut back, 2 bases at V and 3 bases at J, with 7 bases in the middle. A word on this clonotype: What it binds is unknown.

The same specimen was also included in a second study, on T cells expressing NK-cell markers. That study adds: According to the study, TCR beta repertoires originated from sorted CD3+CD56+NKG2C+, CD3+CD56+NKG2C- and CD3+CD56-NKG2C+ T cells. The same clonotypes also predominated in the CD3+CD56-NKG2C+ fraction of several donors.

The specimen sequenced was CD4+ T cells sorted from blood. The rearrangement links TRBV6-5 to TRBJ1-1; D gene ambiguous. The clonotype comes from a woman younger than 30 in good health. CDR3: CASSYLVDTEAFF. The CDR3 DNA is TGTGCCAGCAGTTACCTTGTGGACACTGAAGCTTTCTTT.